These T cell receptor beta chains were read from a single sample in a study of CD8 T cells in ankylosing spondylitis. TCRdb itself ran the 5' RACE reads through MiXCR, one entry per CDR3 protein. The data contain more than 500,000 distinct CDR3 sequences, 5.3% of them singletons. The sample consisted of blood, either unsorted or a sorted T cell fraction (not recorded which). These receptors originate from a male donor with ankylosing spondylitis. CDR3s include the opening cysteine and the closing phenylalanine or tryptophan. A D gene is named only where the DNA matches it firmly. Not every row has a clone size; where given, it reads once, few, many or a size class.

clone size	D gene	V gene	J gene	CDR3 DNA	CDR3 protein
many	TRBD2	TRBV20-1	TRBJ2-7	TGCAGTGCTAGAGATATTTCAGGGAGGGCCTACGAGCAGTACTTC	CSARDISGRAYEQYF
many	TRBD1	TRBV7-2	TRBJ1-2	TGTGCCAGCAGCTTAGCGGACAGGGTCGGGTATGGCTACACCTTC	CASSLADRVGYGYTF
many	.	TRBV7-9	TRBJ2-2	TGTGCCAGCAGCTTAGTCCTGGGCTCCGGGGAGCTGTTTTTT	CASSLVLGSGELFF
many	.	TRBV20-1	TRBJ2-7	TGCAGTGCTAGCAGAACAACGTTCTCCTACGAGCAGTACTTC	CSASRTTFSYEQYF
many	.	TRBV27	TRBJ2-1	TGTGCCAGCAGTTTAATGGCTAGCGTCTACAATGAGCAGTTCTTC	CASSLMASVYNEQFF
many	.	TRBV5-1	TRBJ1-1	TGCGCCAGCAGCTTGGTACAGCTTCAATCCGAAGCTTTCTTT	CASSLVQLQSEAFF
few	.	TRBV28	TRBJ2-3	TGTGCCAGCAGTCCCCCGAGCGTGGGTACGCAGTATTTT	CASSPPSVGTQYF
.	.	TRBV7-6	TRBJ2-1	TGTGCCAGCAGCTCCCAGGGGCTCGAGCAGTTCTTC	CASSSQGLEQFF
many	.	TRBV9	TRBJ2-1	TGTGCCAGCAGCGTAGGACGGGGGCCGTCGCCCAATGAGCAGTTCTTC	CASSVGRGPSPNEQFF
many	.	TRBV29-1	TRBJ1-1	TGCAGCGTCTGGGGGGAGAACACTGAAGCTTTCTTT	CSVWGENTEAFF
many	TRBD2	TRBV10-3	TRBJ2-1	TGTGCCATCAGTGAGAGACTAGCTCGGGAGCAGTTCTTC	CAISERLAREQFF
many	TRBD1	TRBV5-5	TRBJ1-4	TGTGCCAGCAGCTCAGGACAGGAGAATGAAAAACTGTTTTTT	CASSSGQENEKLFF
.	TRBD2	TRBV7-8	TRBJ2-3	TGTGCCAGCAGCGCCCGCTTAGGGGTAGCGGGATCTGATACGCAGTATTTT	CASSARLGVAGSDTQYF